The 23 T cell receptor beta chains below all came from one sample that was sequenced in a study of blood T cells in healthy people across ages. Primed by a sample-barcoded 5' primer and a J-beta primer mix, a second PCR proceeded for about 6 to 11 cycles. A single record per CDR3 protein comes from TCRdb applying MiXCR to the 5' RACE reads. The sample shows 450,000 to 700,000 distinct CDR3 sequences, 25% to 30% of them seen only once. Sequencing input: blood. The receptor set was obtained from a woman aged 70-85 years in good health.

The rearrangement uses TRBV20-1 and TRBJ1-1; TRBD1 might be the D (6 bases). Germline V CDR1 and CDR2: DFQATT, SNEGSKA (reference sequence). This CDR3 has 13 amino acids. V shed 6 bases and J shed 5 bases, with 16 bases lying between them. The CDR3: CSALRGEKTEAFF. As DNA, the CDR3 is TGCAGTGCCCTGAGGGGGGAGAAAACTGAAGCTTTCTTT.

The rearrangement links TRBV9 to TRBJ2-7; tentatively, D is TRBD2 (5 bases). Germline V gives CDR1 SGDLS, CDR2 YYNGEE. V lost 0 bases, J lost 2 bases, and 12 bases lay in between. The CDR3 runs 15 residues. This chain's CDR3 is CASSVAASKTYEQYF. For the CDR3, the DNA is TGTGCCAGCAGCGTAGCGGCTAGCAAGACCTACGAGCAGTACTTC.

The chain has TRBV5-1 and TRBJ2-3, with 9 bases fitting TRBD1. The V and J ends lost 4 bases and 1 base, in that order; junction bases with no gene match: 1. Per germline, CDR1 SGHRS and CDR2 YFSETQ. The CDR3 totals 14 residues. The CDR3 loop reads CASSRQGGTDTQYF. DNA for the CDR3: TGCGCCAGCAGCCGACAGGGGGGCACAGATACGCAGTATTTT.

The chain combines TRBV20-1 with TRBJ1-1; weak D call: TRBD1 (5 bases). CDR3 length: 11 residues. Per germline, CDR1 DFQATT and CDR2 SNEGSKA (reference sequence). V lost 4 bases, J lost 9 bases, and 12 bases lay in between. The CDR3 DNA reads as TGCAGTGCTAAAAGAGAGGGGAAAGCTTTCTTT. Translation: CSAKREGKAFF.

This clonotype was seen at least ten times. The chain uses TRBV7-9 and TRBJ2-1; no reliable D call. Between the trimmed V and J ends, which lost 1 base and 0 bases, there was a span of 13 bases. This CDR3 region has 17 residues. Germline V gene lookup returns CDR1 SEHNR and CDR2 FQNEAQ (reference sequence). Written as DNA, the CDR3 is TGTGCCAGCAGCTTAGGCCGAGACAAGAGCTCCTACAATGAGCAGTTCTTC. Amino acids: CASSLGRDKSSYNEQFF.

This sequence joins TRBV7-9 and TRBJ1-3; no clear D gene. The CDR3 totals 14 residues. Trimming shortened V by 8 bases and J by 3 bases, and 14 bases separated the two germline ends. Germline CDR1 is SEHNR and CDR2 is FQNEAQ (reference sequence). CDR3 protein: CASLTPGGGNTIYF. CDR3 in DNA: TGTGCCAGCCTAACCCCGGGTGGTGGAAACACCATATATTTT.

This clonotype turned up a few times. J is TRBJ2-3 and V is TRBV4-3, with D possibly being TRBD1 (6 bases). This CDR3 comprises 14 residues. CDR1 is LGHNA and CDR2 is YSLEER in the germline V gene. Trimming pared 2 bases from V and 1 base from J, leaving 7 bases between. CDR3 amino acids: CASSQRQGTDTQYF. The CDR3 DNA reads TGCGCCAGCAGCCAACGACAGGGCACAGATACGCAGTATTTT.

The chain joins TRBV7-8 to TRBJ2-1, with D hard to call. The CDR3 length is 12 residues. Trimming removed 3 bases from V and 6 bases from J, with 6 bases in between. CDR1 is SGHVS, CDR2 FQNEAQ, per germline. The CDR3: CASSFAANEQFF. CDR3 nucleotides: TGTGCCAGCAGCTTTGCCGCCAATGAGCAGTTCTTC.

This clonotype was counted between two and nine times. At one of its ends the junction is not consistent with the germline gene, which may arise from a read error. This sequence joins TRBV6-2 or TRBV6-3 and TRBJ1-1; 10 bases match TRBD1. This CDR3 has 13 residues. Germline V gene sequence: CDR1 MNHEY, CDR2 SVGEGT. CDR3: CASRGQGRTEAFF. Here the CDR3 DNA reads TGTGCCAGCAGGGGACAGGGGAGGACTGAAGCCTTCTTT.

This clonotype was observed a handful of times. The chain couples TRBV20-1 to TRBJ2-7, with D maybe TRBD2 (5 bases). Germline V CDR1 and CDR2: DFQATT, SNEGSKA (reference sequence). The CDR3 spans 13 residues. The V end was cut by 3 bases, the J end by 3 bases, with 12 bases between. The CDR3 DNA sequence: TGCAGTGCTAGCAGCCCGGAGGACTACGAGCAGTACTTC. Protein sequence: CSASSPEDYEQYF.

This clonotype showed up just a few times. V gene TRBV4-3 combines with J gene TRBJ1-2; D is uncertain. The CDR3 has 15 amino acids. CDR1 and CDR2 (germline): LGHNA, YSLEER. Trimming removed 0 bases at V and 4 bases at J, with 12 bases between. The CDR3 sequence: CASSQDEKGRYGYTF. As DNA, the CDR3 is TGCGCCAGCAGCCAAGATGAGAAGGGCCGCTATGGCTACACCTTC.

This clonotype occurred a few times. CDR3 protein: CASSYQRTDTQYF. CDR3 coding DNA: TGTGCCAGCAGTTACCAACGCACAGATACGCAGTATTTT. The chain couples TRBV6-2 or TRBV6-3 to TRBJ2-3; D remains ambiguous. The germline CDR1 and CDR2 sequences are MNHEY and SVGEGT. The CDR3 loop spans 13 amino acids. The V gene lost 2 bases and the J gene lost 1 base, with 4 bases spanning the gap.

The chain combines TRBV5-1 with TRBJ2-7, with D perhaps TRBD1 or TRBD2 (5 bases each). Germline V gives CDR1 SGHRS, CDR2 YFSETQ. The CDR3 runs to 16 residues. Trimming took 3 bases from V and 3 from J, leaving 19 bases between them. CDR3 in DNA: TGCGCCAGCAGCTCCGGGACCCCTGGGAGAAACTACGAGCAGTACTTC. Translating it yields CASSSGTPGRNYEQYF.

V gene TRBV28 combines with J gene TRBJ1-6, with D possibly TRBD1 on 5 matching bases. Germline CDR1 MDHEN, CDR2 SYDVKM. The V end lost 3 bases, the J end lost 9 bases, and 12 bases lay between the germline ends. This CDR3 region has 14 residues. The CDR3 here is CASSFGANSSPLHF. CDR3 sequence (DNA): TGTGCCAGCAGTTTTGGGGCAAATAGTTCACCCCTCCACTTT. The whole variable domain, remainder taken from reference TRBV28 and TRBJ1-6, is DVKVTQSSRYLVKRTGEKVFLECVQDMDHENMFWYRQDPGLGLRLIYFSYDVKMKEKGDIPEGYSVSREKKERFSLILESASTNQTSMYLCASSFGANSSPLHFGNGTRLTVT.

The CDR3 nucleotides are TGCGCCAGCAGCCAAGATCCCGGGACAGGGGGCGGTCGGAACACTGAAGCTTTCTTT. Translating gives CASSQDPGTGGGRNTEAFF. This chain links TRBV4-3 with TRBJ1-1; TRBD1 aligns across 12 bases. The CDR3 runs to 19 residues. CDR1 and CDR2 (germline): LGHNA, YSLEER. Trimming cost V 0 bases and J 1 base; bases outside gene matches: 9.

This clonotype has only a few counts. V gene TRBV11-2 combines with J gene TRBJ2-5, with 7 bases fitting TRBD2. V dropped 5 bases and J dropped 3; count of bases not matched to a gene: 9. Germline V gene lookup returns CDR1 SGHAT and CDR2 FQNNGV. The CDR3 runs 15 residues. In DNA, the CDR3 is TGTGCCAGCAGCCTAGGAGGAGCGGGGAAAGAGACCCAGTACTTC. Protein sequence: CASSLGGAGKETQYF.

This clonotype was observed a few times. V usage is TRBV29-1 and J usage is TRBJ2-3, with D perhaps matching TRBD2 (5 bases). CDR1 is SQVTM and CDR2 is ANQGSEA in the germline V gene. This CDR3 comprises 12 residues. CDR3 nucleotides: TGCAGTCCGTCGGACTCTACATATACGCAGTATTTT. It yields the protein CSPSDSTYTQYF.

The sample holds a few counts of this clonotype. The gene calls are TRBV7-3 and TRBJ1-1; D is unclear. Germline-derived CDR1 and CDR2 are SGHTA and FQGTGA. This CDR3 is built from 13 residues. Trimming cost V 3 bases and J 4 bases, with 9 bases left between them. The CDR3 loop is CASSLDGITEAFF. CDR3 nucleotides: TGTGCCAGCAGCTTGGACGGAATCACTGAAGCTTTCTTT.

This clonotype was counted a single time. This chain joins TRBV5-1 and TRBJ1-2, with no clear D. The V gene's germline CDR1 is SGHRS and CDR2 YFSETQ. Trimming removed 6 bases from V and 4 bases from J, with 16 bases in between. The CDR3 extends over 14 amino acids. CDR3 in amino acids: CASTINPRSYGYTF. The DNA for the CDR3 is TGCGCCAGCACCATAAATCCCAGGAGCTATGGCTACACCTTC. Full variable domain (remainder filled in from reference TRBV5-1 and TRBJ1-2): KAGVTQTPRYLIKTRGQQVTLSCSPISGHRSVSWYQQTPGQGLQFLFEYFSETQRNKGNFPGRFSGRQFSNSRSEMNVSTLELGDSALYLCASTINPRSYGYTFGSGTRLTVV.

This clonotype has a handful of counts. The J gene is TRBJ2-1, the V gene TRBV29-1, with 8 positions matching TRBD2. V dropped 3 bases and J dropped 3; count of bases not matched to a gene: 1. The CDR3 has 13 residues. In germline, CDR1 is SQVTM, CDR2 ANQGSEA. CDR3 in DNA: TGCAGCGTTGATACTAGCGGCTACAATGAGCAGTTCTTC. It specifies CSVDTSGYNEQFF.

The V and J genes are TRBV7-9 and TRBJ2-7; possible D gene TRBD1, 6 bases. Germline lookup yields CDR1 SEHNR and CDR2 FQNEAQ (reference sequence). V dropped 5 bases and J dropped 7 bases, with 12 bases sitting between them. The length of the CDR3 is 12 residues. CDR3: CASSKTTGEQYF. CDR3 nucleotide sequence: TGTGCCAGCAGCAAAACAACAGGGGAGCAGTACTTC.

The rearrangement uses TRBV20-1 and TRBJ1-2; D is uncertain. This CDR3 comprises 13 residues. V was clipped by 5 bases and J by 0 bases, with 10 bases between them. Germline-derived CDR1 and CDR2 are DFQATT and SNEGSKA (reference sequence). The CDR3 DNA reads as TGCAGTGCTCAGAGAGGGACTAACTATGGCTACACCTTC. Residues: CSAQRGTNYGYTF.

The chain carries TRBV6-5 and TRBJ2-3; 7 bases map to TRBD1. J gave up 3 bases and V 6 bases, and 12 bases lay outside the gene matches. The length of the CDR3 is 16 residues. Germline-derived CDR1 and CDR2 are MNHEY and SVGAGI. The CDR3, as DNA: TGTGCCAGCAGACCTTCCCAGGGGGTTATGACAGATACGCAGTATTTT. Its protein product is CASRPSQGVMTDTQYF.